The 8 T cell receptor beta chains given below trace back to one sample, sequenced in a study of blood T cell repertoires in COVID-19. Produced via immunoSEQ multiplex PCR; TCRdb's table is partial and in-frame only. The sample contains about 120,000 clones, roughly 85% of which appear only once. Sequencing was carried out using peripheral blood. Every receptor here comes from an elderly man with acute or convalescent COVID-19.

This clone was detected only a few times. This chain links TRBV11-2 with TRBJ2-7; D is possibly TRBD2 (5 bases). V lost 2 bases to trimming and J lost 2 bases, with 13 bases between them. Germline CDR1 is SGHAT and CDR2 is FQNNGV. This CDR3 is 15 amino acids long. The chain's CDR3 is CASSLYWERAYEQYF. The CDR3 bases are TGTGCCAGCAGCTTATATTGGGAGAGGGCCTACGAGCAGTACTTC.

The rearrangement joins TRBV27 to TRBJ2-5; D perhaps matches TRBD2 (5 bases). The CDR3 runs to 12 residues. Trimming cost V 3 bases and J 4 bases, with 6 bases left between them. The germline gives CDR1 MNHEY, CDR2 SMNVEV (reference sequence). The CDR3 sequence: CASSFAGETQYF. The CDR3 DNA reads TGTGCCAGCAGTTTCGCGGGAGAGACCCAGTACTTC.

The V gene is TRBV3-1 (or the pseudogene TRBV3-2), the J gene TRBJ1-2, with 9 bases identical to TRBD1. Germline assignment: CDR1 LGHDT and CDR2 YNNKEL (reference sequence). This CDR3 is built from 12 residues. J lost 10 bases, V lost 4 bases, and 4 bases had no gene match. CDR3 sequence (DNA): TGTGCCAGCAGCCGAAACAGGGGGCTCTACACCTTC. This codes for CASSRNRGLYTF.

The gene calls are TRBV9 and TRBJ2-1; D is perhaps TRBD1 (6 bases). Between the trimmed V and J ends, which lost 3 bases and 0 bases, there was a span of 10 bases. In germline, CDR1 is SGDLS, CDR2 YYNGEE. This CDR3 region has 15 residues. The DNA of the CDR3 is TGTGCCAGCAGCGCAACAGGGATCTCCTACAATGAGCAGTTCTTC. This gives the protein CASSATGISYNEQFF.

The chain has TRBV6-1 and TRBJ2-6, with a possible D match to TRBD1 (5 bases). V gave up 4 bases and J gave up 2 bases, with 12 bases separating them. The germline gives CDR1 MNHNS, CDR2 SASEGT. CDR3 length: 16 amino acids. CDR3: CASSANRIPGANVLTF. Here the CDR3 DNA reads TGTGCCAGCAGTGCCAACAGGATACCTGGGGCCAACGTCCTGACTTTC.

V gene TRBV28 combines with J gene TRBJ2-1; D possibly corresponds to TRBD2 (6 bases). Germline V gene sequence: CDR1 MDHEN, CDR2 SYDVKM. V gave up 7 bases and J gave up 7 bases, with 20 bases separating them. The CDR3 totals 15 residues. CDR3 sequence reads: CASIERRALGNEQFF. The CDR3 region has the DNA TGTGCCAGCATTGAAAGGAGGGCCTTGGGGAATGAGCAGTTCTTC.

Turning to this clone: An end of the junction differs from the germline gene, which may be a read error. V usage is TRBV5-1 and J usage is TRBJ1-2; D might be TRBD1 (6 bases). The CDR3 has 13 residues. Germline loops: CDR1 SGHRS, CDR2 YFSETQ. CDR3 sequence: CASSSQDSSGSTF. CDR3 bases: TGCGCCAGCAGCTCGCAGGACAGCTCTGGCTCCACCTTC.

This clone was seen once. V is TRBV15 and J is TRBJ1-1, with D possibly matching TRBD1 (5 bases). The germline gives CDR1 LNHNV, CDR2 YYDKDF (reference sequence). V shed 1 base and J shed 0 bases, with 9 bases lying between them. This CDR3 region has 15 residues. The CDR3 region is CATSRVQGMNTEAFF. CDR3 DNA: TGTGCCACCAGCAGAGTCCAGGGCATGAACACTGAAGCTTTCTTT.